This T cell receptor beta chain was identified in a study of blood T cells in healthy people across ages. For the second PCR, which ran for about 7 to 12 cycles, a sample-barcoded 5' primer and a J-beta primer mix were used. Each single sample gave us at least 3 million CDR3-containing paired-end reads. Each CDR3 protein gets one entry after TCRdb re-called the 5' RACE reads with MiXCR. The sample shows more than 1.4 million distinct CDR3 sequences, approximately 38% of them seen only once. Healthy Caucasian individuals from Russia aged about 6 to 95 were enrolled as donors. Investigators took around 11 milliliters of peripheral blood from every donor. V was cut by 7 bases and J by 6 bases, with 13 bases left in between. The CDR3 sequence is 13 residues long. This clonotype was counted a few times.

The clonotype comes from a woman between 18 and 29 years old in good health. The gene calls are TRBV12-3 or TRBV12-4 and TRBJ2-1; tentative D call: TRBD2 (6 bases). Sequencing input: blood. CDR3 DNA sequence: TGTGCCAGCACCCTAAACGGGGGCAATGAGCAGTTCTTC. Encoded protein: CASTLNGGNEQFF.